The next 16 T cell receptor beta chains were all read from a single sample in a study of control samples from healthy donors and cancer patients. Profiled with immunoSEQ multiplex PCR; TCRdb holds only in-frame clones, not every one. The table shows about 170,000 clones, with around 90% occurring only once. Sequencing input: blood. The origin of the receptors is a young man in good health.

The chain has TRBV2 and TRBJ1-6; D is undetermined. The germline CDR1 and CDR2 sequences are SNHLY and FYNNEI. This CDR3 comprises 17 residues. V lost 6 bases, J lost 9 bases, and 24 bases lay in between. The CDR3 nucleotides read TGTGCCAGCAGCCTTACCGGGGTGACGTTCGGGAGTTCACCCCTCCACTTT. Translating it yields CASSLTGVTFGSSPLHF.

The V and J genes are TRBV5-1 and TRBJ1-5; perhaps TRBD1 as D (6 bases). CDR1 and CDR2 (germline): SGHRS, YFSETQ. The CDR3 totals 16 residues. Trimming removed 4 bases at V and 1 base at J, with 15 bases between. The CDR3 sequence: CASSGAQGRSNQPQHF. In DNA, the CDR3 is TGCGCCAGCAGCGGAGCACAGGGTAGAAGCAATCAGCCCCAGCATTTT.

The chain links TRBV2 to TRBJ1-1; D might be TRBD1 (5 bases). The germline V gene encodes CDR1 SNHLY and CDR2 FYNNEI. The CDR3 has 13 residues. Between the trimmed V and J ends, which lost 8 bases and 4 bases, there was a span of 14 bases. CDR3 region: CASGGFDFTEAFF. The CDR3 DNA is TGTGCCAGCGGGGGTTTCGATTTCACTGAAGCTTTCTTT.

As for this clone: Germline is not matched at one junction end, which may reflect a read error. This rearrangement joins TRBV6-5 to TRBJ1-2; D possibly corresponds to TRBD1 (6 bases). The CDR3 runs 14 residues. CDR1 and CDR2 from the germline V gene are MNHEY and SVGAGI. The chain's CDR3 is CASSDSGTTGGYTF. Here the CDR3 DNA reads TGTGCCAGCAGTGACTCCGGGACAACAGGAGGCTACACCTTC.

The genes are TRBV2 and TRBJ2-1, with TRBD2 matching over 7 bases. The germline V gene has CDR1 SNHLY and CDR2 FYNNEI. J gave up 14 bases and V 5 bases, and 9 bases lay outside the gene matches. CDR3 length: 12 residues. In DNA, the CDR3 is TGTGCCAGCAGTCGGGACCTGGGGAGGGAGTTCTTC. Translation: CASSRDLGREFF. The entire variable domain, with the rest obtained from reference TRBV2 and TRBJ2-1, is as follows: EPEVTQTPSHQVTQMGQEVILRCVPISNHLYFYWYRQILGQKVEFLVSFYNNEISEKSEIFDDQFSVERPDGSNFTLKIRSTKLEDSAMYFCASSRDLGREFFGPGTRLTVL.

V is TRBV10-1 and J is TRBJ1-5, with TRBD1 as a possible D gene (5 bases). CDR1 WNHNN and CDR2 SYGVQD come from the germline V gene (reference sequence). Trimming removed 9 bases from V and 1 base from J, with 19 bases in between. The CDR3 runs 16 residues. The CDR3: CASTRRGLRSNQPQHF. The CDR3 region has the DNA TGCGCCAGTACACGTCGGGGGTTGCGAAGCAATCAGCCCCAGCATTTT.

The chain has TRBV18 and TRBJ2-1; weak D call: TRBD2 (5 bases). V was clipped by 3 bases and J by 8 bases, with 14 bases between them. CDR3 length: 14 amino acids. CDR1 and CDR2 (germline): KGHSH, LQKENI. The CDR3 nucleotides read TGTGCCAGCTCACCTATGGAGGTGGCTGATGAGCAGTTCTTC. Encoded protein: CASSPMEVADEQFF. The entire variable domain, with the rest obtained from reference TRBV18 and TRBJ2-1, is as follows: NAGVMQNPRHLVRRRGQEARLRCSPMKGHSHVYWYRQLPEEGLKFMVYLQKENIIDESGMPKERFSAEFPKEGPSILRIQQVVRGDSAAYFCASSPMEVADEQFFGPGTRLTVL.

This chain joins TRBV5-1 and TRBJ1-3, with D unresolved. V lost 0 bases, J lost 0 bases, and 13 bases lay in between. The CDR3 length is 17 residues. CDR1 and CDR2 (germline): SGHRS, YFSETQ. This CDR3 is CASSLGGSQLSGNTIYF. The DNA for the CDR3 is TGCGCCAGCAGCTTGGGTGGGAGTCAGCTCTCTGGAAACACCATATATTTT.

The rearrangement uses TRBV7-2 and TRBJ2-1, with no clear D. The CDR3 loop spans 12 amino acids. Germline-derived CDR1 and CDR2 are SGHTA and FQGNSA. Trimming cost V 4 bases and J 6 bases, with 7 bases left between them. DNA of the CDR3: TGTGCCAGCAGCTCTGACCTCAATGAGCAGTTCTTC. The encoded protein is CASSSDLNEQFF.

The chain has TRBV27 and TRBJ1-2; maybe TRBD1 (6 bases). This CDR3 is 14 amino acids long. Trimming pared 5 bases from V and 6 bases from J, leaving 16 bases between. The germline V gene has CDR1 MNHEY and CDR2 SMNVEV (reference sequence). CDR3: CASSRTGGVDGYTF. As DNA, the CDR3 is TGTGCCAGCAGTCGAACGGGGGGCGTTGATGGCTACACCTTC.

This chain links TRBV5-1 with TRBJ2-1, with a weak D call TRBD2 (6 bases). Germline V gene sequence: CDR1 SGHRS, CDR2 YFSETQ. V lost 0 bases and J lost 8, with 12 bases in between. CDR3 length: 14 residues. CDR3 protein: CASSLGGVVYEQFF. CDR3 in DNA: TGCGCCAGCAGCTTGGGCGGGGTTGTGTATGAGCAGTTCTTC. The variable domain in full, completed from reference TRBV5-1 and TRBJ2-1, reads KAGVTQTPRYLIKTRGQQVTLSCSPISGHRSVSWYQQTPGQGLQFLFEYFSETQRNKGNFPGRFSGRQFSNSRSEMNVSTLELGDSALYLCASSLGGVVYEQFFGPGTRLTVL.

V usage is TRBV4-1 and J usage is TRBJ1-2; 9 bases match TRBD1. The length of the CDR3 is 15 residues. Germline trimming cut 8 bases from V and 2 bases from J; bases unmatched to any gene: 9. Germline V lookup: CDR1 MGHRA, CDR2 YSYEKL. The CDR3 loop is CASGKGQGFNYGYTF. The DNA for the CDR3 is TGCGCCAGCGGCAAGGGACAGGGTTTCAACTATGGCTACACCTTC.

The rearrangement uses TRBV28 and TRBJ1-5, with D uncertain. CDR3 length equals 12 residues. Germline CDR1 MDHEN, CDR2 SYDVKM. The V and J ends lost 10 bases and 4 bases respectively, with 11 bases between them. CDR3: CATRAPNQPQHF. The DNA for the CDR3 is TGTGCCACCCGGGCCCCAAATCAGCCCCAGCATTTT.

The chain couples TRBV29-1 to TRBJ2-5; D is ambiguous. There are 11 residues in the CDR3. V lost 3 bases to trimming and J lost 1 base, with 3 bases between them. Germline loops: CDR1 SQVTM, CDR2 ANQGSEA. The CDR3 loop reads CSVDAQETQYF. The DNA for the CDR3 is TGCAGCGTTGATGCCCAAGAGACCCAGTACTTC.

The J gene is TRBJ1-2, the V gene TRBV7-2; D is uncertain. Trimming removed 4 bases from V and 8 bases from J, with 14 bases in between. The length of the CDR3 is 13 residues. Germline V lookup: CDR1 SGHTA, CDR2 FQGNSA. The CDR3 region is CASSSVLLGGYTF. The CDR3 DNA is TGTGCCAGCAGCTCGGTCCTTTTAGGCGGCTACACCTTC.

The J gene is TRBJ2-7, the V gene TRBV2; D possibly corresponds to TRBD1 (6 bases). This CDR3 spans 13 amino acids. Trimming left V 9 bases short and J 2 bases short, with 14 bases between. Germline V gene lookup returns CDR1 SNHLY and CDR2 FYNNEI. CDR3 sequence reads: CASAQGWPYEQYF. CDR3 nucleotide sequence: TGTGCCAGTGCACAGGGTTGGCCCTACGAGCAGTACTTC.